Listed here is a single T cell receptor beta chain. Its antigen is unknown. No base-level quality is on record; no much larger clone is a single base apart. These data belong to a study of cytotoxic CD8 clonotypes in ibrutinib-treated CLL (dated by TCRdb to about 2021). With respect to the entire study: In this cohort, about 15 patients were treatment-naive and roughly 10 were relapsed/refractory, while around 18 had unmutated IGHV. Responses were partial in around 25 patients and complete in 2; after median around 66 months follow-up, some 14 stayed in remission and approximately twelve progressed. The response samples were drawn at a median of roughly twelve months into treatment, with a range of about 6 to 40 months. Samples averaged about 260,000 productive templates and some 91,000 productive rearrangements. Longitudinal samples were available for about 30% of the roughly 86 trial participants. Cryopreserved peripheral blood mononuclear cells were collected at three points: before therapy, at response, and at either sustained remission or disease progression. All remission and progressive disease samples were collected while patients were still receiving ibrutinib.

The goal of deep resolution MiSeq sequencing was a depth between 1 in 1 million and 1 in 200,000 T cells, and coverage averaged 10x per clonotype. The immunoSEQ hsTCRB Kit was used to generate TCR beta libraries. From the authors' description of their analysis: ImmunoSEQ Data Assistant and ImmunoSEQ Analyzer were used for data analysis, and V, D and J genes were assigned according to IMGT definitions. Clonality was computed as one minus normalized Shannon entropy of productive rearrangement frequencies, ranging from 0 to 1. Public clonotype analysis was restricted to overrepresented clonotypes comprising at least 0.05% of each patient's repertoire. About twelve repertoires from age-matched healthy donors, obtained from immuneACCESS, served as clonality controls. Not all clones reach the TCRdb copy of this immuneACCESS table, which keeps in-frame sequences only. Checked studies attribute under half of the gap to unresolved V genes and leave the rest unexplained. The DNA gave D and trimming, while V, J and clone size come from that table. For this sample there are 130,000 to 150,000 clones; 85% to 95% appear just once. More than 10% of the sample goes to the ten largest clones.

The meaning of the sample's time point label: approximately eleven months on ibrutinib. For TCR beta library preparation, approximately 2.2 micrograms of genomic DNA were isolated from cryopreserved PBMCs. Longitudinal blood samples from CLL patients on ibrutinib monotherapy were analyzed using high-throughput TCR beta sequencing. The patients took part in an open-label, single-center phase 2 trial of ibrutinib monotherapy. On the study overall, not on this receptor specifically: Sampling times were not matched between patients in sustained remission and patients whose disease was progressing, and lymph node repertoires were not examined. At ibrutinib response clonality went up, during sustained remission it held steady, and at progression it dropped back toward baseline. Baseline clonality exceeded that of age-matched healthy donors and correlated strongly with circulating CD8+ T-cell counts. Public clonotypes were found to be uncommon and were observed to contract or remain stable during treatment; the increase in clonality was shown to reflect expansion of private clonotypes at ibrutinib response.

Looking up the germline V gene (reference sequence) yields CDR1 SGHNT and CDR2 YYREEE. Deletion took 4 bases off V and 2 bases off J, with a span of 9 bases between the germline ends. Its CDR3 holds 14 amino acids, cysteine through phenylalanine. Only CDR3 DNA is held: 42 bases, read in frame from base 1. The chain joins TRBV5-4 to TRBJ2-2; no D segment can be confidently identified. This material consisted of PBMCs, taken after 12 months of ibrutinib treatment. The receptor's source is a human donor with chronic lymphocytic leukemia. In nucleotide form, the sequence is TGTGCCAGCAGCCTCGCGGTTAACACCGGGGAGCTGTTTTTT. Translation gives CASSLAVNTGELFF.